This T cell receptor beta chain derives from a study of T cell responses to AZD1222 COVID-19 vaccine. V lost 3 bases to trimming and J lost 0 bases; unmatched junction nucleotides: 5. CDR3 size: 16 residues. The germline V gene has CDR1 MNHEY and CDR2 SMNVEV (reference sequence). Worth noting for this clone: The antigen remains undetermined.

Profiling relied on immunoSEQ multiplex PCR, and the TCRdb table lists in-frame clones only, not all of them. This table holds tens of thousands of clones, about 87% found once. Overall study findings and caveats: Seropositive at baseline were only a handful of AZD1222 recipients. Spike-specific TCR depth and breadth grew after two AZD1222 doses. In a largely white British group with more females than males, clonal diversity was possibly underestimated. Repertoires in all cases were sampled only once the peak T cell response had passed.

V and J are TRBV27 and TRBJ2-1; 7 nucleotides agree with TRBD1. This TCR was recovered from an adult who received the AZD1222 COVID-19 vaccine. Material: peripheral blood, obtained 28 days after the second AZD1222 dose. CDR3 in DNA: TGTGCCAGCAGTTTGGGCGACAGGGTCTCCTACAATGAGCAGTTCTTC. Translation gives CASSLGDRVSYNEQFF.